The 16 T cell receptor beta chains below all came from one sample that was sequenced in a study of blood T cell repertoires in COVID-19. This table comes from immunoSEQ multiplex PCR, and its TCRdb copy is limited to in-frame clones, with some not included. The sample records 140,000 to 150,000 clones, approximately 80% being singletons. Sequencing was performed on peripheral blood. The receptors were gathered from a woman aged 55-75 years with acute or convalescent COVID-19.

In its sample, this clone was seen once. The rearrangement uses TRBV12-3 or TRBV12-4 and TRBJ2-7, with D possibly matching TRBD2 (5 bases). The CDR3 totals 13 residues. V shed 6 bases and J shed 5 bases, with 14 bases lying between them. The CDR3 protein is CASSRRGLDEQYF. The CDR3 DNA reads TGTGCCAGCAGCCGCCGAGGGTTAGACGAGCAGTACTTC.

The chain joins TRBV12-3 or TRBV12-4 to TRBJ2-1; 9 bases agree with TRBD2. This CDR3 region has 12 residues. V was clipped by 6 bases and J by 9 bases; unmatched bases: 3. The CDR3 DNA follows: TGTGCCAGCAGCCGCGGGGGGGGTGAGCAGTTCTTC. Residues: CASSRGGGEQFF.

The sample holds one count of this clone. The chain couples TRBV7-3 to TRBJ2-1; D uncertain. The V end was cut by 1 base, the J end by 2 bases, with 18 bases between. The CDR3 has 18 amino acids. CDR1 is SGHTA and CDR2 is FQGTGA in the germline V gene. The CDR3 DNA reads TGTGCCAGCAGCTTAAAACCCCCTGTCTGGCCAGCCTACAATGAGCAGTTCTTC. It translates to CASSLKPPVWPAYNEQFF.

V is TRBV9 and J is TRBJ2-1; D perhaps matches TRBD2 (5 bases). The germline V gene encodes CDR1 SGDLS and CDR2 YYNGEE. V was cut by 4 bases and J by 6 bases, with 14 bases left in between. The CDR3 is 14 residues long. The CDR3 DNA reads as TGTGCCAGCAGCCATGGGAGTGGGCCCAATGAGCAGTTCTTC. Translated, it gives CASSHGSGPNEQFF.

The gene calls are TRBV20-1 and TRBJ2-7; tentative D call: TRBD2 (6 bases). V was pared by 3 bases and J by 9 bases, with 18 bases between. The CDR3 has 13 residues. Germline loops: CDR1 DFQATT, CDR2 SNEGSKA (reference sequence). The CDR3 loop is CSASTVAGWRQYF. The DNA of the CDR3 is TGCAGTGCTAGTACCGTGGCGGGATGGCGGCAGTACTTC.

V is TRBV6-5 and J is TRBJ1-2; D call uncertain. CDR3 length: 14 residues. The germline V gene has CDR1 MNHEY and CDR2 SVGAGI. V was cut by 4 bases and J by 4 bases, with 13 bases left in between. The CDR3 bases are TGTGCCAGCAGTTTGTACTCGCTCGGCTATGGCTACACCTTC. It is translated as CASSLYSLGYGYTF.

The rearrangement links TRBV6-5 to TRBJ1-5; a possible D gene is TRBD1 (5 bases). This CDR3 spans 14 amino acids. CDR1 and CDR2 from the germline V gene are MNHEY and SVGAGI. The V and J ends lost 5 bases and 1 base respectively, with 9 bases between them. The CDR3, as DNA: TGTGCCAGCAGTCCGACAGTAAGCAATCAGCCCCAGCATTTT. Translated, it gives CASSPTVSNQPQHF.

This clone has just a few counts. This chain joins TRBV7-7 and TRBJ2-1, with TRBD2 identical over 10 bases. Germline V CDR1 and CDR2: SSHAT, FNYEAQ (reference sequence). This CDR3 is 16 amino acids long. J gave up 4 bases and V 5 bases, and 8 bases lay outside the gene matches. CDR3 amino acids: CASSPTTAGGYNEQFF. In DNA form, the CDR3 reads TGTGCCAGCAGCCCCACCACAGCGGGAGGGTACAATGAGCAGTTCTTC.

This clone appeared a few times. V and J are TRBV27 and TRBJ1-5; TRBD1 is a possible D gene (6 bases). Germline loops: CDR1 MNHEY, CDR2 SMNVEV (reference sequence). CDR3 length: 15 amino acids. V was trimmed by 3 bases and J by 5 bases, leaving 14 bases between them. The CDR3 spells CASSFVGGVDQPQHF. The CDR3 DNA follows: TGTGCCAGCAGTTTTGTAGGGGGAGTTGATCAGCCCCAGCATTTT.

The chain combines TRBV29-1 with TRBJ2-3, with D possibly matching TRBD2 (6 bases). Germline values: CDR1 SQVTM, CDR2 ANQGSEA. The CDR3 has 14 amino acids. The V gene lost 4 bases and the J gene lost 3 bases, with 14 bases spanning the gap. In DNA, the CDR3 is TGCAGCGTTGTTAAGGGACGGGAGACAGATACGCAGTATTTT. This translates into CSVVKGRETDTQYF.

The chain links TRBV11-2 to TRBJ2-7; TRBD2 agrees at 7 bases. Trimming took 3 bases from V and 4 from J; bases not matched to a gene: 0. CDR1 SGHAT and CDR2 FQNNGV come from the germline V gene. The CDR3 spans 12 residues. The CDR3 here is CASSFGGYEQYF. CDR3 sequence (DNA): TGTGCCAGCAGCTTCGGGGGGTACGAGCAGTACTTC.

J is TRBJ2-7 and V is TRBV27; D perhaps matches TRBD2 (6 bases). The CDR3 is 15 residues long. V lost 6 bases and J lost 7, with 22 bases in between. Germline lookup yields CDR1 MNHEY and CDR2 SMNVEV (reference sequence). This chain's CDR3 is CASSPTGTAWGEQYF. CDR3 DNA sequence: TGTGCCAGCAGCCCTACCGGGACTGCCTGGGGAGAGCAGTACTTC.

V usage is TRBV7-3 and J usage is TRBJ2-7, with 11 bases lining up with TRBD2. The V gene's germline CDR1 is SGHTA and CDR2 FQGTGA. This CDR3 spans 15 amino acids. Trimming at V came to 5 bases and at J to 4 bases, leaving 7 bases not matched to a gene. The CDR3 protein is CASSLLAGGEYEQYF. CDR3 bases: TGTGCCAGCAGCCTATTAGCGGGAGGGGAATACGAGCAGTACTTC.

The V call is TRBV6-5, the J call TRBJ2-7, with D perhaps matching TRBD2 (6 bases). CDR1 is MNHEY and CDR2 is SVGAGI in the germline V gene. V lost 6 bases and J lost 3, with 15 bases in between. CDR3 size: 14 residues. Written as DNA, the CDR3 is TGTGCCAGCAGGAAAGCGGGTGGGGACTACGAGCAGTACTTC. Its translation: CASRKAGGDYEQYF.

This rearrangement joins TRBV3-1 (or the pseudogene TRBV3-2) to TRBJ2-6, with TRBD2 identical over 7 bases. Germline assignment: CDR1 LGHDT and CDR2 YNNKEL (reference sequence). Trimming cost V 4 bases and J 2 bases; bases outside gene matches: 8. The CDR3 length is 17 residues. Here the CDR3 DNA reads TGTGCCAGCAGCCCCTTGGGAGGGTTCACTGGGGCCAACGTCCTGACTTTC. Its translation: CASSPLGGFTGANVLTF.

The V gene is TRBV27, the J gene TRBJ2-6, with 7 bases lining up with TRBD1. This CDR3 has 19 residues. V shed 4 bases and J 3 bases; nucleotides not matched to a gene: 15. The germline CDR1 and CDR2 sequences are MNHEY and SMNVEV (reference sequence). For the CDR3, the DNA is TGTGCCAGCAGTTGGTTGGTACAGGGGCTTAGGAGTGGGGCCAACGTCCTGACTTTC. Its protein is CASSWLVQGLRSGANVLTF.